A single sample is the source of the 21 T cell receptor beta chains below, sequenced in a study of cytomegalovirus exposure and HLA in healthy donors. Both 60 Vbeta primers and 13 Jbeta primers went into the PCR. Profiling relied on immunoSEQ multiplex PCR, and the TCRdb table lists in-frame clones only, not all of them. The table includes 63,000 or so clones, 80% detected once. The sample comprised PBMCs. The receptor set was obtained from a woman aged 25 to 39 in good health and CMV-seronegative.

The chain combines TRBV30 with TRBJ2-3, with D unclear. V gave up 0 bases and J gave up 4 bases, with 8 bases separating them. The CDR3 extends over 13 amino acids. Germline-derived CDR1 and CDR2 are GTSNPN and SVGIG (reference sequence). CDR3 loop: CAWSVIDSDTQYF. DNA of the CDR3: TGTGCCTGGAGTGTCATCGACTCAGATACGCAGTATTTT.

The chain uses TRBV9 and TRBJ2-3; D is uncertain. The CDR3 length is 14 residues. Germline CDR1 is SGDLS and CDR2 is YYNGEE. Trimming removed 1 base from V and 5 bases from J, with 11 bases in between. This CDR3 reads CASSVSILEDTQYF. The CDR3 DNA sequence: TGTGCCAGCAGCGTAAGCATCCTCGAAGATACGCAGTATTTT. Combining the CDR3 with reference TRBV9 and TRBJ2-3 gives the whole variable domain DSGVTQTPKHLITATGQRVTLRCSPRSGDLSVYWYQQSLDQGLQFLIQYYNGEERAKGNILERFSAQQFPDLHSELNLSSLELGDSALYFCASSVSILEDTQYFGPGTRLTVL.

The chain has TRBV30 and TRBJ2-7; a possible D gene is TRBD2 (6 bases). Germline-derived CDR1 and CDR2 are GTSNPN and SVGIG (reference sequence). The CDR3 consists of 16 residues. The V end was cut by 3 bases, the J end by 0 bases, with 18 bases between. This CDR3 reads CAWSRRKGTLSYEQYF. CDR3 nucleotides: TGTGCCTGGAGCCGACGAAAGGGGACTCTCTCCTACGAGCAGTACTTC.

The V and J genes are TRBV11-2 and TRBJ2-7, with D unclear. Germline V lookup: CDR1 SGHAT, CDR2 FQNNGV. V lost 0 bases and J lost 6, with 9 bases in between. The CDR3 covers 13 residues. The CDR3 sequence is CASSLDSSLEQYF. The CDR3 DNA reads TGTGCCAGCAGCTTAGATAGTTCGCTCGAGCAGTACTTC. Full variable domain (missing parts from reference TRBV11-2 and TRBJ2-7): EAGVAQSPRYKIIEKRQSVAFWCNPISGHATLYWYQQILGQGPKLLIQFQNNGVVDDSQLPKDRFSAERLKGVDSTLKIQPAKLEDSAVYLCASSLDSSLEQYFGPGTRLTVT.

The rearrangement uses TRBV7-2 and TRBJ2-1; perhaps TRBD2 as D (6 bases). CDR1 is SGHTA and CDR2 is FQGNSA in the germline V gene. CDR3 length equals 14 residues. Trimming shortened V by 3 bases and J by 9 bases, and 15 bases separated the two germline ends. CDR3 DNA sequence: TGTGCCAGCAGCTTTTTTTTATCCGGGGGTGAGCAGTTCTTC. Translation: CASSFFLSGGEQFF.

There are a few counts of this clone. The V call is TRBV4-2, the J call TRBJ2-2, with unresolved D. V was trimmed by 4 bases and J by 1 base, leaving 10 bases between them. CDR1 is LGHNA, CDR2 YNFKEQ, per germline. The CDR3 runs 15 residues. The CDR3 DNA reads as TGTGCCAGCAGCCCCGAGGCGATGAACACCGGGGAGCTGTTTTTT. This gives the protein CASSPEAMNTGELFF.

This clone has a single count. This sequence joins TRBV10-3 and TRBJ2-7; D is ambiguous. Trimming stripped 0 bases from V and 3 bases from J, with 6 bases between. Germline CDR1 and CDR2: ENHRY and SYGVKD. The CDR3 extends over 13 amino acids. The DNA of the CDR3 is TGTGCCATCAGTGAGTCAATCAGCTACGAGCAGTACTTC. It yields the protein CAISESISYEQYF.

This clone came up once. V gene TRBV29-1 combines with J gene TRBJ1-2, with TRBD1 matching 8 bases. Germline V gives CDR1 SQVTM, CDR2 ANQGSEA. Trimming cost V 7 bases and J 0 bases; bases outside gene matches: 10. This CDR3 region has 15 residues. The CDR3 protein is CSAQDRGDTNYGYTF. In nucleotides, the CDR3 is TGCAGCGCCCAAGACAGGGGCGATACTAACTATGGCTACACCTTC.

V is TRBV7-2 and J is TRBJ1-2; D not certain. In germline, CDR1 is SGHTA, CDR2 FQGNSA. The V and J ends lost 2 bases and 8 bases respectively, with 6 bases between them. CDR3 size: 11 residues. The CDR3 here is CASSLKLGYTF. The DNA for the CDR3 is TGTGCCAGCAGCTTAAAACTGGGCTACACCTTC. The whole variable domain, remainder taken from reference TRBV7-2 and TRBJ1-2, is GAGVSQSPSNKVTEKGKDVELRCDPISGHTALYWYRQSLGQGLEFLIYFQGNSAPDKSGLPSDRFSAERTGGSVSTLTIQRTQQEDSAVYLCASSLKLGYTFGSGTRLTVV.

This chain uses TRBV7-3 with TRBJ2-1; possibly TRBD2 for D (5 bases). This CDR3 has 12 amino acids. Germline V gene data show CDR1 as SGHTA and CDR2 as FQGTGA. The ends were cut back, 2 bases at V and 10 bases at J, with 9 bases in the middle. CDR3 in amino acids: CASSLEGSEQFF. The CDR3 nucleotides read TGTGCCAGCAGCTTAGAGGGATCGGAGCAGTTCTTC.

CDR3 DNA: TGTGCCAGCAGCGTAGATTTCCTAGCCAAAAACATTCAGTACTTC. Translated, it gives CASSVDFLAKNIQYF. V and J are TRBV9 and TRBJ2-4; D is unclear. Germline CDR1 reads SGDLS; CDR2 reads YYNGEE. This CDR3 has 15 amino acids. V was clipped by 0 bases and J by 0 bases, with 7 bases between them.

The V call is TRBV27, the J call TRBJ2-7; 8 positions match TRBD1. After removal of 7 bases from V and 4 bases from J, the junction contained 6 bases not matched to a gene. CDR1 is MNHEY and CDR2 is SMNVEV in the germline V gene (reference sequence). The CDR3 runs 13 residues. The DNA of the CDR3 is TGTGCCAGCAACGGCAGGGGGCTGTACGAGCAGTACTTC. Encoded protein: CASNGRGLYEQYF.

V is TRBV7-2 and J is TRBJ2-7; TRBD1 matches 7 bases. The CDR3 totals 14 residues. CDR1 SGHTA and CDR2 FQGNSA come from the germline V gene. V trimming: 4 bases; J trimming: 10 bases; junction bases outside the gene matches: 13. The CDR3 nucleotides are TGTGCCAGCAGCTCTCTGGTGGGACAGACGAAACAGTACTTC. Translated, it gives CASSSLVGQTKQYF.

The table lists this clone with a count of one. This chain joins TRBV2 and TRBJ1-1; D not certain. Germline lookup yields CDR1 SNHLY and CDR2 FYNNEI. V was cut by 4 bases and J by 0 bases, with 9 bases left in between. The CDR3 is made up of 14 amino acids. In DNA, the CDR3 is TGTGCCAGCAGTGTGAAACAGCTGAACACTGAAGCTTTCTTT. It codes for CASSVKQLNTEAFF. Drawing the rest from reference TRBV2 and TRBJ1-1, the complete variable domain is EPEVTQTPSHQVTQMGQEVILRCVPISNHLYFYWYRQILGQKVEFLVSFYNNEISEKSEIFDDQFSVERPDGSNFTLKIRSTKLEDSAMYFCASSVKQLNTEAFFGQGTRLTVV.

This clone was seen once. This specimen includes other DNA sequences encoding the same CDR3. This chain links TRBV5-1 with TRBJ1-1; D is unclear. In germline, CDR1 is SGHRS, CDR2 YFSETQ. The CDR3 runs 13 residues. V lost 5 bases and J 2 bases, leaving 10 bases between the germline ends. CDR3 in DNA: TGCGCCAGCAGTTTGACATCCAACACTGAAGCTTTCTTT. Amino acids: CASSLTSNTEAFF.

The genes are TRBV20-1 and TRBJ2-3, with 7 bases aligning to TRBD2. The CDR3 runs 11 residues. The V gene end was trimmed by 6 bases and the J gene end by 8 bases; junction bases not matched to a gene: 5. CDR1 and CDR2 (germline): DFQATT, SNEGSKA (reference sequence). The CDR3 sequence: CSAPRGVTQYF. In DNA form, the CDR3 reads TGCAGTGCACCTCGGGGGGTTACGCAGTATTTT.

This clone showed up just a few times. The chain uses TRBV5-1 and TRBJ2-1, with D perhaps TRBD1 (6 bases). CDR1 and CDR2 (germline): SGHRS, YFSETQ. Trimming cost V 4 bases and J 1 base, with 9 bases left between them. The CDR3 runs to 14 residues. The CDR3 reads CASSGGLSYNEQFF. In DNA form, the CDR3 reads TGCGCCAGCAGCGGGGGCTTATCCTACAATGAGCAGTTCTTC.

J is TRBJ2-7 and V is TRBV11-1, with a possible D match to TRBD1 (6 bases). Deletions cut 2 bases from V and 3 bases from J, with 11 bases between. Germline CDR1 and CDR2: SGHAT and FQDESV (reference sequence). The CDR3 consists of 14 residues. The CDR3: CASSLLQGRYEQYF. The CDR3 DNA follows: TGTGCCAGCAGCTTACTACAGGGACGCTACGAGCAGTACTTC. The full variable domain, with the rest looked up from reference TRBV11-1 and TRBJ2-7, is EAEVAQSPRYKITEKSQAVAFWCDPISGHATLYWYRQILGQGPELLVQFQDESVVDDSQLPKDRFSAERLKGVDSTLKIQPAELGDSAMYLCASSLLQGRYEQYFGPGTRLTVT.

V usage is TRBV9 and J usage is TRBJ2-3; the D gene is possibly TRBD1 (5 bases). The length of the CDR3 is 16 residues. Germline CDR1 and CDR2: SGDLS and YYNGEE. Deletions cut 0 bases from V and 2 bases from J, with 13 bases between. The CDR3 coding sequence is TGTGCCAGCAGCGTAGGCTCAGGGTCGAACACAGATACGCAGTATTTT. Translation gives CASSVGSGSNTDTQYF. The whole variable domain, filled in from reference TRBV9 and TRBJ2-3, reads DSGVTQTPKHLITATGQRVTLRCSPRSGDLSVYWYQQSLDQGLQFLIQYYNGEERAKGNILERFSAQQFPDLHSELNLSSLELGDSALYFCASSVGSGSNTDTQYFGPGTRLTVL.

This clone was recorded only once. The chain joins TRBV5-1 to TRBJ1-1; the D is unclear. The CDR3 contains 14 residues. The V gene lost 2 bases and the J gene lost 1 base, with 9 bases spanning the gap. CDR1 is SGHRS and CDR2 is YFSETQ in the germline V gene. The CDR3 region has the DNA TGCGCCAGCAGCTTAACAGCTCGGAACACTGAAGCTTTCTTT. Its translation: CASSLTARNTEAFF. The full variable domain, rest sourced from reference TRBV5-1 and TRBJ1-1, is KAGVTQTPRYLIKTRGQQVTLSCSPISGHRSVSWYQQTPGQGLQFLFEYFSETQRNKGNFPGRFSGRQFSNSRSEMNVSTLELGDSALYLCASSLTARNTEAFFGQGTRLTVV.

CDR3: CASSEGGSLGNEQYF. The CDR3 nucleotides are TGCGCCAGCAGCGAGGGCGGGTCCCTTGGAAACGAGCAGTACTTC. The chain is built from TRBV4-3 and TRBJ2-7; a possible D gene is TRBD2 (5 bases). Trimming cost V 5 bases and J 5 bases, with 19 bases left between them. The CDR3 spans 15 residues. In germline, CDR1 is LGHNA, CDR2 YSLEER.